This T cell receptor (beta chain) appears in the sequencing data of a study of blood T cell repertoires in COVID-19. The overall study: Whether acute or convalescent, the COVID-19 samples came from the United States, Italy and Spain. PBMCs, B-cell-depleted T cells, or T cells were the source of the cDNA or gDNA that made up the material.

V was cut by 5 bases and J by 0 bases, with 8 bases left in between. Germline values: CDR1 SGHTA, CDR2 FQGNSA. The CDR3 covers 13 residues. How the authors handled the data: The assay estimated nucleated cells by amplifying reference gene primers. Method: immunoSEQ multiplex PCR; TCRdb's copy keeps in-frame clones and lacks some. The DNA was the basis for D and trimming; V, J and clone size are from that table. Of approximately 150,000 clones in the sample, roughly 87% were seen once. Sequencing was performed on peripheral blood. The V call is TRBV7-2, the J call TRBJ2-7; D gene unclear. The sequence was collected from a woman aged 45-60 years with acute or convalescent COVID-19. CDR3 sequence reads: CASSVSVSYEQYF. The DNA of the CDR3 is TGTGCCAGCAGCGTAAGCGTCTCCTACGAGCAGTACTTC.